This is a list of T cell receptor beta chains from one sample in a study of PD-1 blockade in classical Hodgkin lymphoma. Profiled with immunoSEQ multiplex PCR; TCRdb holds only in-frame clones, not every one. Of over 20,000 clones listed, over 65% are singletons. The input for sequencing was peripheral blood mononuclear cells (PBMCs), taken before the second cycle of nivolumab. These receptors were obtained from a human donor with classical Hodgkin lymphoma. The CDR3 runs from the conserved cysteine through the conserved F or W. Fields, in order: CDR3 protein, CDR3 DNA, J gene, V gene, clone size, D gene. A D gene is named only where the DNA matches it firmly. Rows may omit the clone size; those that give it use once, few, many or a size class.

CDR3aa: CASSPLRAGGELNTEAFF
CDR3nt: TGTGCCAGCTCACCCCTTCGAGCCGGAGGGGAGCTGAACACTGAAGCTTTCTTT
j_gene: TRBJ1-1
v_gene: TRBV18
abundance: .
d_gene: .

CDR3aa: CASRLTETTEAFF
CDR3nt: TGTGCCAGCAGGTTGACAGAAACCACTGAAGCTTTCTTT
j_gene: TRBJ1-1
v_gene: TRBV2
abundance: few
d_gene: .

CDR3aa: CASSPYRSGANEQFF
CDR3nt: TGTGCCAGCTCACCTTACCGGTCAGGGGCAAATGAGCAGTTCTTC
j_gene: TRBJ2-1
v_gene: TRBV18
abundance: .
d_gene: .

CDR3aa: CASSRKDRDHEQYF
CDR3nt: TGTGCCAGCAGTAGAAAAGACAGGGATCACGAGCAGTACTTC
j_gene: TRBJ2-7
v_gene: TRBV6-5
abundance: .
d_gene: TRBD1

CDR3aa: CASSRDSYYEQYF
CDR3nt: TGTGCCAGCAGCCGGGACTCCTACTACGAGCAGTACTTC
j_gene: TRBJ2-7
v_gene: TRBV6-5
abundance: .
d_gene: .

CDR3aa: CASRVNRGNQPQHF
CDR3nt: TGTGCCAGTAGAGTAAACAGGGGAAATCAGCCCCAGCATTTT
j_gene: TRBJ1-5
v_gene: TRBV19
abundance: .
d_gene: TRBD1

CDR3aa: CASRRTVATNEKLFF
CDR3nt: TGTGCCAGTAGGCGGACAGTTGCAACTAATGAAAAACTGTTTTTT
j_gene: TRBJ1-4
v_gene: TRBV19
abundance: .
d_gene: .

CDR3aa: CASSTGRIYEQYF
CDR3nt: TGTGCCAGTAGTACCGGACGGATCTACGAGCAGTACTTC
j_gene: TRBJ2-7
v_gene: TRBV19
abundance: .
d_gene: .

CDR3aa: CSVVTWKQYF
CDR3nt: TGCAGCGTTGTAACGTGGAAACAGTACTTC
j_gene: TRBJ2-7
v_gene: TRBV29-1
abundance: once
d_gene: .

CDR3aa: CASSYADDQPQHF
CDR3nt: TGTGCCAGCAGTTACGCGGATGATCAGCCCCAGCATTTT
j_gene: TRBJ1-5
v_gene: TRBV6-6
abundance: .
d_gene: .

CDR3aa: CASSLQYEQYF
CDR3nt: TGTGCCAGCAGCCTCCAATACGAGCAGTACTTC
j_gene: TRBJ2-7
v_gene: TRBV28
abundance: .
d_gene: .

CDR3aa: CATAPGQGNGGYTF
CDR3nt: TGTGCCACCGCACCGGGACAGGGGAACGGGGGCTACACCTTC
j_gene: TRBJ1-2
v_gene: TRBV10-3
abundance: .
d_gene: TRBD1

CDR3aa: CASSPGLVLETQYF
CDR3nt: TGTGCCAGCAGCCCCGGACTAGTTTTGGAGACCCAGTACTTC
j_gene: TRBJ2-5
v_gene: TRBV11-2
abundance: .
d_gene: TRBD2

CDR3aa: CASSEAHGPSYEQYF
CDR3nt: TGTGCCAGCAGTGAAGCGCATGGGCCCTCCTACGAGCAGTACTTC
j_gene: TRBJ2-7
v_gene: TRBV6-1
abundance: few
d_gene: .

CDR3aa: CASCRREARTGELFF
CDR3nt: TGTGCCAGTTGTCGGCGGGAGGCGCGGACCGGGGAGCTGTTTTTT
j_gene: TRBJ2-2
v_gene: TRBV19
abundance: .
d_gene: TRBD2

CDR3aa: CAMQGCSYEQYF
CDR3nt: TGTGCCATGCAGGGCTGTTCCTACGAGCAGTACTTC
j_gene: TRBJ2-7
v_gene: TRBV7-9
abundance: .
d_gene: .

CDR3aa: CASSIAGLAGVIDTQYF
CDR3nt: TGTGCCAGTAGTATAGCTGGACTAGCGGGAGTAATTGATACGCAGTATTTT
j_gene: TRBJ2-3
v_gene: TRBV19
abundance: .
d_gene: TRBD2

CDR3aa: CASSLDSAGELFF
CDR3nt: TGTGCCAGCAGCTTAGATTCGGCTGGGGAGCTGTTTTTT
j_gene: TRBJ2-2
v_gene: TRBV11-3
abundance: few
d_gene: .

CDR3aa: CASSVEAQGQAFF
CDR3nt: TGTGCCAGCAGCGTAGAGGCACAGGGCCAAGCTTTCTTT
j_gene: TRBJ1-1
v_gene: TRBV9
abundance: few
d_gene: .

CDR3aa: CASSYPTRLEETQYF
CDR3nt: TGTGCCAGCAGTTACCCCACTAGATTGGAAGAGACCCAGTACTTC
j_gene: TRBJ2-5
v_gene: TRBV6-6
abundance: .
d_gene: .

CDR3aa: CASSLNRGHTEAFF
CDR3nt: TGCGCCAGCAGCTTGAACAGGGGGCACACTGAAGCTTTCTTT
j_gene: TRBJ1-1
v_gene: TRBV5-1
abundance: .
d_gene: TRBD1

CDR3aa: CASGFRGSEAFF
CDR3nt: TGCGCCAGCGGATTTAGGGGCTCTGAAGCTTTCTTT
j_gene: TRBJ1-1
v_gene: TRBV10-2
abundance: .
d_gene: .

CDR3aa: CASSLTGTMIWTQYF
CDR3nt: TGTGCCAGCAGTTTAACCGGGACGATGATATGGACCCAGTACTTC
j_gene: TRBJ2-5
v_gene: TRBV28
abundance: .
d_gene: .

CDR3aa: CSVEASQGTEAFF
CDR3nt: TGCAGCGTTGAAGCTTCCCAGGGCACTGAAGCTTTCTTT
j_gene: TRBJ1-1
v_gene: TRBV29-1
abundance: .
d_gene: .

CDR3aa: CASKTLQETQYF
CDR3nt: TGTGCCAGCAAGACCCTCCAAGAGACCCAGTACTTC
j_gene: TRBJ2-5
v_gene: TRBV2
abundance: .
d_gene: .

CDR3aa: CASSRQGGVDYGYTF
CDR3nt: TGTGCCAGCTCACGCCAGGGGGGAGTGGACTATGGCTACACCTTC
j_gene: TRBJ1-2
v_gene: TRBV18
abundance: .
d_gene: TRBD1

CDR3aa: CASSQDGPGVSNQPQHF
CDR3nt: TGCGCCAGCAGCCAAGATGGCCCGGGGGTAAGCAATCAGCCCCAGCATTTT
j_gene: TRBJ1-5
v_gene: TRBV4-1
abundance: .
d_gene: .

CDR3aa: CATKDSGSGNTIYF
CDR3nt: TGTGCCACCAAGGACAGTGGGTCTGGAAACACCATATATTTT
j_gene: TRBJ1-3
v_gene: TRBV18
abundance: .
d_gene: .

CDR3aa: CASSPAGDEQYF
CDR3nt: TGTGCCAGCTCACCAGCCGGAGACGAGCAGTACTTC
j_gene: TRBJ2-7
v_gene: TRBV18
abundance: once
d_gene: .

CDR3aa: CATSRPDGNTEAFF
CDR3nt: TGTGCCACCAGCAGGCCGGACGGGAACACTGAAGCTTTCTTT
j_gene: TRBJ1-1
v_gene: TRBV15
abundance: .
d_gene: .

CDR3aa: CASSFDSWGTQYF
CDR3nt: TGTGCCAGCAGCTTCGACTCCTGGGGGACCCAGTACTTC
j_gene: TRBJ2-5
v_gene: TRBV7-8
abundance: .
d_gene: .

CDR3aa: CASAGTDYNEQFF
CDR3nt: TGTGCCAGTGCCGGGACGGACTACAATGAGCAGTTCTTC
j_gene: TRBJ2-1
v_gene: TRBV19
abundance: few
d_gene: .

CDR3aa: CASSLGQGTNTEAFF
CDR3nt: TGTGCCAGCAGCTTGGGACAGGGGACGAACACTGAAGCTTTCTTT
j_gene: TRBJ1-1
v_gene: TRBV5-4
abundance: .
d_gene: TRBD1

CDR3aa: CASSLVGNSGNTIYF
CDR3nt: TGTGCCAGCAGCTTGGTAGGGAACTCTGGAAACACCATATATTTT
j_gene: TRBJ1-3
v_gene: TRBV5-5
abundance: .
d_gene: .

CDR3aa: CASSPSQNSNQPQHF
CDR3nt: TGTGCCAGCTCACCGTCACAAAATAGCAATCAGCCCCAGCATTTT
j_gene: TRBJ1-5
v_gene: TRBV18
abundance: .
d_gene: .

CDR3aa: CAIPLRAGAFSYEQYF
CDR3nt: TGTGCCATCCCCCTAAGGGCAGGGGCCTTCTCCTACGAGCAGTACTTC
j_gene: TRBJ2-7
v_gene: TRBV11-2
abundance: .
d_gene: .

CDR3aa: CASSPRAENTEAFF
CDR3nt: TGTGCCAGCTCACCAAGGGCGGAGAACACTGAAGCTTTCTTT
j_gene: TRBJ1-1
v_gene: TRBV18
abundance: .
d_gene: .

CDR3aa: CASSINLDEAFF
CDR3nt: TGTGCCAGTAGTATCAATCTTGATGAAGCTTTCTTT
j_gene: TRBJ1-1
v_gene: TRBV19
abundance: once
d_gene: .

CDR3aa: CASSMTSTYEQFF
CDR3nt: TGTGCCAGCAGCATGACTAGTACCTATGAGCAGTTCTTC
j_gene: TRBJ2-1
v_gene: TRBV11-3
abundance: .
d_gene: .

CDR3aa: CASSPFSREAFF
CDR3nt: TGTGCCAGCTCACCGTTTTCCCGCGAAGCTTTCTTT
j_gene: TRBJ1-1
v_gene: TRBV18
abundance: .
d_gene: .

CDR3aa: CSVVGGGDRSSYEQYF
CDR3nt: TGCAGCGTTGTCGGAGGGGGGGACAGGAGCTCCTACGAGCAGTACTTC
j_gene: TRBJ2-7
v_gene: TRBV29-1
abundance: once
d_gene: .

CDR3aa: CASSQPWGTGATGELFF
CDR3nt: TGTGCCAGCAGCCAACCTTGGGGGACAGGGGCTACCGGGGAGCTGTTTTTT
j_gene: TRBJ2-2
v_gene: TRBV14
abundance: .
d_gene: TRBD1

CDR3aa: CASSSNGDLAGGPYTSIQYF
CDR3nt: TGCGCCAGCAGCTCAAATGGGGATTTAGCGGGAGGGCCTTATACGTCCATTCAGTACTTC
j_gene: TRBJ2-4
v_gene: TRBV4-1
abundance: .
d_gene: TRBD2

CDR3aa: CATFRDIGETQYF
CDR3nt: TGTGCCACCTTTCGGGACATAGGAGAGACCCAGTACTTC
j_gene: TRBJ2-5
v_gene: TRBV10-3
abundance: few
d_gene: .

CDR3aa: CASSVQETQYF
CDR3nt: TGCGCCAGCAGCGTCCAAGAGACCCAGTACTTC
j_gene: TRBJ2-5
v_gene: TRBV5-1
abundance: .
d_gene: .

CDR3aa: CASSPRAGDEQYF
CDR3nt: TGTGCCAGCTCACCAAGGGCAGGGGACGAGCAGTACTTC
j_gene: TRBJ2-7
v_gene: TRBV18
abundance: .
d_gene: .

CDR3aa: CASSKELAGDMYEQYF
CDR3nt: TGCGCCAGCAGCAAAGAACTAGCGGGAGATATGTACGAGCAGTACTTC
j_gene: TRBJ2-7
v_gene: TRBV5-4
abundance: .
d_gene: TRBD2

CDR3aa: CASGPRDRDYGYTF
CDR3nt: TGTGCCAGCGGACCCCGGGACAGGGACTATGGCTACACCTTC
j_gene: TRBJ1-2
v_gene: TRBV7-9
abundance: medium-sized
d_gene: TRBD1

CDR3aa: CASSLASGKGINEKLFF
CDR3nt: TGTGCCAGCAGCTTAGCCTCGGGGAAAGGGATTAATGAAAAACTGTTTTTT
j_gene: TRBJ1-4
v_gene: TRBV11-3
abundance: .
d_gene: .

CDR3aa: CASSILSGNTEAFF
CDR3nt: TGTGCCAGCAGCATCCTTTCAGGGAACACTGAAGCTTTCTTT
j_gene: TRBJ1-1
v_gene: TRBV5-4
abundance: .
d_gene: .

CDR3aa: CASSFFPGLRVPSSYEQYF
CDR3nt: TGCGCCAGCAGCTTTTTTCCGGGTTTGCGGGTTCCGAGCTCCTACGAGCAGTACTTC
j_gene: TRBJ2-7
v_gene: TRBV5-1
abundance: .
d_gene: .

CDR3aa: CASSLGQGATNEKLFF
CDR3nt: TGCGCCAGCAGCTTGGGACAGGGGGCAACTAATGAAAAACTGTTTTTT
j_gene: TRBJ1-4
v_gene: TRBV5-1
abundance: .
d_gene: TRBD1

CDR3aa: CAGRTNTEAFF
CDR3nt: TGTGCCGGACGCACGAACACTGAAGCTTTCTTT
j_gene: TRBJ1-1
v_gene: TRBV6-1
abundance: .
d_gene: .

CDR3aa: CASSIPESNTEAFF
CDR3nt: TGTGCCAGTAGTATCCCTGAAAGTAACACTGAAGCTTTCTTT
j_gene: TRBJ1-1
v_gene: TRBV19
abundance: .
d_gene: .